This is a list of T cell receptor beta chains from one sample in a study of T-cell reconstitution after alpha-beta-depleted transplantation in children. One entry per CDR3 protein results from TCRdb running MiXCR on the PCR reads. The repertoire includes a few hundred thousand distinct CDR3 sequences, about 9.4% of them detected once, and 7% to 9.5% sits in the top ten. The sample in question was PBMCs, obtained before TCRalphabeta/CD19-depleted stem cell transplant. The receptors come from a boy under three years old with acute myeloid leukemia, due to receive a stem cell transplant. CDR3s leave out the opening cysteine and the closing phenylalanine or tryptophan. A D gene is named only where the DNA matches it firmly.

J	V	D	CDR3
TRBJ2-2	TRBV12-5	-	ASGGAMNTGELF
TRBJ2-3	TRBV6-1	-	ASSPPDTDTQY
TRBJ2-3	TRBV12-3/TRBV12-4	-	ASSFPSGPRLLLHTDTQY
TRBJ2-2	TRBV29-1	-	SVEEGGRSSSGELF
TRBJ1-1	TRBV7-2	TRBD1	ASSRSDRGGTEAF
TRBJ2-7	TRBV7-2	TRBD2	ASSLTPGGSSYEQY
TRBJ2-5	TRBV6-5	-	ASSYSTGDSETQY
TRBJ2-3	TRBV6-5	TRBD2	ASSSSGAPWGTDTQY
TRBJ1-5	TRBV29-1	TRBD1	SVIQGNQPQH
TRBJ2-7	TRBV4-2	TRBD2	ASSQDRTSGRRSYEQY
TRBJ2-5	TRBV7-9	TRBD1	ASRPGGTQY
TRBJ2-3	TRBV20-1	-	SASLPRADTQY
TRBJ1-6	TRBV27	TRBD1	ASSSLSGGGSPLH
TRBJ2-3	TRBV19	-	ASSWAAELTDTQY
TRBJ2-3	TRBV7-3	TRBD1	ASSPTGQGSTDTQY
TRBJ2-7	TRBV20-1	-	SARGGLRGSSYEQY
TRBJ2-2	TRBV13	TRBD2	ASSYMTSLNTGELF
TRBJ1-1	TRBV11-2	-	ATAGDTEAF
TRBJ1-2	TRBV5-1	-	ASSLVGRTTNYGYT
TRBJ2-7	TRBV11-2	TRBD2	ASSYKTSGLSYEQY
TRBJ1-6	TRBV10-3	TRBD1	AISDRGSSYNSPLH
TRBJ2-7	TRBV20-1	TRBD2	STHPFRAGTTYEQY
TRBJ2-2	TRBV4-1	TRBD2	ASSQGPQRGGPGELF
TRBJ1-4	TRBV4-2	-	ASSQPPGPRQEKLF
TRBJ1-2	TRBV7-9	-	ASSLPGEKYGYT
TRBJ2-7	TRBV11-2	TRBD2	ASSPPGLADYEQY
TRBJ2-7	TRBV29-1	TRBD2	SVEGSGTSGMESLGEQY
TRBJ2-7	TRBV7-8	-	ASTRERWVTYEQY
TRBJ1-5	TRBV7-6	-	ASSLQGRENQPQH
TRBJ2-5	TRBV7-2	TRBD2	ASSQGAGREETQY
TRBJ2-3	TRBV7-2	-	ASSLSQRRTDTQY
TRBJ2-5	TRBV5-1	TRBD1	ASSPRQGQETQY
TRBJ1-5	TRBV12-3/TRBV12-4	-	ASSSGFSNQPQH